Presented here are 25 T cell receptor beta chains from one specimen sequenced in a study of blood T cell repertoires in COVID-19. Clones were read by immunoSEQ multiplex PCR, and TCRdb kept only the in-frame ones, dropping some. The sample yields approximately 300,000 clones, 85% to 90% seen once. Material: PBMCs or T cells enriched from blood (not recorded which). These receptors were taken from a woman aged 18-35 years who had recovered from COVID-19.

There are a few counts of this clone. The CDR3 reads CASIPSGGARGYTF. The CDR3 coding sequence is TGTGCCAGCATTCCCTCGGGGGGGGCGCGTGGCTACACCTTC. The genes are TRBV28 and TRBJ1-2, with D possibly TRBD1 on 6 matching bases. The CDR3 consists of 14 residues. In germline, CDR1 is MDHEN, CDR2 SYDVKM. V lost 7 bases and J 7 bases, leaving 19 bases between the germline ends.

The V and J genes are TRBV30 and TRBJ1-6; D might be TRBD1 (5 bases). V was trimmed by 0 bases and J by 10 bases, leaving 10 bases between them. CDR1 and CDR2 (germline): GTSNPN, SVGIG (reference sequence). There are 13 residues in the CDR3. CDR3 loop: CAWSVYQGSPLHF. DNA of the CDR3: TGTGCCTGGAGTGTTTATCAGGGATCACCCCTCCACTTT. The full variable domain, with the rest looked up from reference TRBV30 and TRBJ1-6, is SQTIHQWPATLVQPVGSPLSLECTVEGTSNPNLYWYRQAAGRGLQLLFYSVGIGQISSEVPQNLSASRPQDRQFILSSKKLLLSDSGFYLCAWSVYQGSPLHFGNGTRLTVT.

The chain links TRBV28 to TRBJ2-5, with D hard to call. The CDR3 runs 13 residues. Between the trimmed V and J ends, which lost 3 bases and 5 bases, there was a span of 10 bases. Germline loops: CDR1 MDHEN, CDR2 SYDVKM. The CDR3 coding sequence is TGTGCCAGCAGTTTTGCCAGTTGGGAGACCCAGTACTTC. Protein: CASSFASWETQYF.

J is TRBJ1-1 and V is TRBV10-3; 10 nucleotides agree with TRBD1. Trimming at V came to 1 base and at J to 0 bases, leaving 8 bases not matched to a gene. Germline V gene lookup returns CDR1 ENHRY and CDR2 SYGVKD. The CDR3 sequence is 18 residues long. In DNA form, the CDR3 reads TGTGCCATCAGTGAGTTGCTGGGACAGGGGCCCATGAACACTGAAGCTTTCTTT. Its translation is CAISELLGQGPMNTEAFF.

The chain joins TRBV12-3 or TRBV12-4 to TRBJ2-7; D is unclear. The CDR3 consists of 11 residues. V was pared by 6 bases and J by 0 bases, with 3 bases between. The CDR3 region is CASSGSYEQYF. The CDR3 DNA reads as TGTGCCAGCAGCGGCTCCTACGAGCAGTACTTC.

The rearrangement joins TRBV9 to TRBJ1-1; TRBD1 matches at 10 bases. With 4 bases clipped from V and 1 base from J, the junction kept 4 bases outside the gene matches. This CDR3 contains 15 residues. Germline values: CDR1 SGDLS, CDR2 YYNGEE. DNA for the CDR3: TGTGCCAGCAGCCCGAGGGACAGGGGGAACACTGAAGCTTTCTTT. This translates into CASSPRDRGNTEAFF.

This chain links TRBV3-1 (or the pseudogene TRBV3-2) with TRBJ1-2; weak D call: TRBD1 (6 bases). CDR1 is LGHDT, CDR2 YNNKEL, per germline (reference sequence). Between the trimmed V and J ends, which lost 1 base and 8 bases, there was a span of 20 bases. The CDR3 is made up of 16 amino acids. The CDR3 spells CASSQGVTGTRRGYTF. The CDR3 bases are TGTGCCAGCAGCCAAGGGGTTACAGGGACGCGCCGGGGCTACACCTTC.

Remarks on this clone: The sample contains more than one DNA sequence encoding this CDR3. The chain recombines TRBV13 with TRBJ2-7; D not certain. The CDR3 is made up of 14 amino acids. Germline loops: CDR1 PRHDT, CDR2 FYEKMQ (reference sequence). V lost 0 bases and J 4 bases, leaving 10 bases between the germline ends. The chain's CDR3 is CASSLGRSSYEQYF. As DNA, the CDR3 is TGTGCCAGCAGCTTAGGCCGAAGCTCGTACGAGCAGTACTTC.

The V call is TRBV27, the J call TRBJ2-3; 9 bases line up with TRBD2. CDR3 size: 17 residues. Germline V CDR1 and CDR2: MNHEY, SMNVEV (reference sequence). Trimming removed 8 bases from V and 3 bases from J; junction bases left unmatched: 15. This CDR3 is CASGDWAGGWSTDTQYF. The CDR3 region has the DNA TGTGCCAGCGGGGACTGGGCGGGGGGGTGGTCGACAGATACGCAGTATTTT.

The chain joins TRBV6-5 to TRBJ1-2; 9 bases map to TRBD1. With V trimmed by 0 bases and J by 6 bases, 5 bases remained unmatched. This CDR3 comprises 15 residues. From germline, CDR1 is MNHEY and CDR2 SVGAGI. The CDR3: CASSYSDRGKNGYTF. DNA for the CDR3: TGTGCCAGCAGTTACTCCGACAGGGGGAAGAATGGCTACACCTTC.

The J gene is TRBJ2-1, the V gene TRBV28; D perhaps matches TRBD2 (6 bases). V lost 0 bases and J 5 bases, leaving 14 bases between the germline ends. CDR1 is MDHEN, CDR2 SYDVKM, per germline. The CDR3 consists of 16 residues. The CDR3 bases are TGTGCCAGCAGTTTATGGGGGGACGCGGGGAACAATGAGCAGTTCTTC. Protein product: CASSLWGDAGNNEQFF. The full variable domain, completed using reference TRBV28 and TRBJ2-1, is DVKVTQSSRYLVKRTGEKVFLECVQDMDHENMFWYRQDPGLGLRLIYFSYDVKMKEKGDIPEGYSVSREKKERFSLILESASTNQTSMYLCASSLWGDAGNNEQFFGPGTRLTVL.

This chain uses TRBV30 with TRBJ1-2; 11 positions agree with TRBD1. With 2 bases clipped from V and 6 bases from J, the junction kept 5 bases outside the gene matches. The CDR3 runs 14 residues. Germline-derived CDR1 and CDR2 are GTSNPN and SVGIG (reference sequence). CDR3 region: CAWSIGQGADGYTF. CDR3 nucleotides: TGTGCCTGGAGTATAGGACAGGGGGCGGATGGCTACACCTTC.

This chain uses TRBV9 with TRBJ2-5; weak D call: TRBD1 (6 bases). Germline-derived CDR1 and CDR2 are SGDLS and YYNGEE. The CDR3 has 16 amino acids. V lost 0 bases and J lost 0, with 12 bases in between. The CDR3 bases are TGTGCCAGCAGCGTAGTCCCAGGGGAGTACCAAGAGACCCAGTACTTC. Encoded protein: CASSVVPGEYQETQYF.

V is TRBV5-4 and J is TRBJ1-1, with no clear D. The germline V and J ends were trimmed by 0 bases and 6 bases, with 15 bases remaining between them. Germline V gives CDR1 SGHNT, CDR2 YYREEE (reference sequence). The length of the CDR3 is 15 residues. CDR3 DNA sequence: TGTGCCAGCAGCTTGGCGGGAAGTGTGGCCTCTGAAGCTTTCTTT. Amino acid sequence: CASSLAGSVASEAFF.

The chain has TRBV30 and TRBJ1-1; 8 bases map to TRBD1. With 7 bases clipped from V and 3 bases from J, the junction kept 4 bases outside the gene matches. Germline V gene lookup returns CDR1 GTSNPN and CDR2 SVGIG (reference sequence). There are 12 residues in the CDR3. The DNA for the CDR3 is TGTGCCTTCCACAGGGGGGACACTGAAGCTTTCTTT. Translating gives CAFHRGDTEAFF.

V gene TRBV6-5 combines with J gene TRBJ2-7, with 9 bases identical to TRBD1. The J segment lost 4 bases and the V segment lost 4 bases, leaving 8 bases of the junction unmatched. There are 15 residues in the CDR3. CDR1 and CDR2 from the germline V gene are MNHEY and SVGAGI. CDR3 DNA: TGTGCCAGCAGTTCCTACGGGACAGGGTGGTACGAGCAGTACTTC. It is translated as CASSSYGTGWYEQYF.

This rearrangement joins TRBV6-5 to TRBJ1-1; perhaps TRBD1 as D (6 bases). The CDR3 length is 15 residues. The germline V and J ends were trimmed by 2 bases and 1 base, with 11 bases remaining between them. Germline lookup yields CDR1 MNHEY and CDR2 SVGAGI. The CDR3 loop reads CASSYHQGRNTEAFF. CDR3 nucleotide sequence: TGTGCCAGCAGTTACCATCAGGGGCGGAACACTGAAGCTTTCTTT.

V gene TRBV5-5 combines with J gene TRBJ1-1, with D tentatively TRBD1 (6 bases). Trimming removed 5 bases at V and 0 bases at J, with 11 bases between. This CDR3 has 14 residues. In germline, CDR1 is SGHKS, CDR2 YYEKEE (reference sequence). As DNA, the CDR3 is TGTGCCAGCAGGCCAGGGGATATGAACACTGAAGCTTTCTTT. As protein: CASRPGDMNTEAFF.

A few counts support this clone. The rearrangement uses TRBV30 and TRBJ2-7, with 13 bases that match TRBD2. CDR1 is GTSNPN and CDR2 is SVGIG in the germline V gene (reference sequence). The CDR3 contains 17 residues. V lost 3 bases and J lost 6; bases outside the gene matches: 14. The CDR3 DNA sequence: TGTGCCTGGAGCCATTGGTCCGGGACTAGCGGGGATATCGAGCAGTACTTC. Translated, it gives CAWSHWSGTSGDIEQYF.

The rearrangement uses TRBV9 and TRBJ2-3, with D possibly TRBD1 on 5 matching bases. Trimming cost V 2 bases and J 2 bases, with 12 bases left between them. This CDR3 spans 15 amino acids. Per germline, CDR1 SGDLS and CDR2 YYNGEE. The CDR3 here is CASSVSSRVTDTQYF. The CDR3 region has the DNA TGTGCCAGCAGCGTCTCGTCCAGGGTCACAGATACGCAGTATTTT.

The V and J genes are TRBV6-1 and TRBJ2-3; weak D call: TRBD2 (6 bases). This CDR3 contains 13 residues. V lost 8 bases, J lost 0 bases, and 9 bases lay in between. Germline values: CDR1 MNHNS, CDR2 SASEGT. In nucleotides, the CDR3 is TGTGCCAGCGGGGAGGTGAGCACAGATACGCAGTATTTT. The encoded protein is CASGEVSTDTQYF.

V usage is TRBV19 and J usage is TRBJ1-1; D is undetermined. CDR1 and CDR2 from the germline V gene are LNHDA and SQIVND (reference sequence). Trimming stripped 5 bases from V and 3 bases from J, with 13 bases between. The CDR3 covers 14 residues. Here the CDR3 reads CASSGGRSDTEAFF. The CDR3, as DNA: TGTGCCAGTAGTGGAGGGAGGTCGGACACTGAAGCTTTCTTT.

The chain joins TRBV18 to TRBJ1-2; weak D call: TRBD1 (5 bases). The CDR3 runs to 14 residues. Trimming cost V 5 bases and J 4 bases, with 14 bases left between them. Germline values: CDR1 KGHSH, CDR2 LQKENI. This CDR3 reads CASSADSGGYGYTF. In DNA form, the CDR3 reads TGTGCCAGCTCAGCCGATAGCGGGGGCTATGGCTACACCTTC.

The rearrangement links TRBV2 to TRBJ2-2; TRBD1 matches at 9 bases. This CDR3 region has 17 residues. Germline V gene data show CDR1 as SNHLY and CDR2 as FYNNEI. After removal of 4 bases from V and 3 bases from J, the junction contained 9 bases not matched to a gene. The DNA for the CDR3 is TGTGCCAGCAGTGCAAGGGACAGGGCTTCCTACACCGGGGAGCTGTTTTTT. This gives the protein CASSARDRASYTGELFF.

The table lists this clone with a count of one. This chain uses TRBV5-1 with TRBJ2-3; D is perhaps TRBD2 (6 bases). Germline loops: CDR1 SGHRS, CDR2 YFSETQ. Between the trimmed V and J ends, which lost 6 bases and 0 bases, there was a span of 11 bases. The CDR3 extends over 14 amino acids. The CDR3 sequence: CASMRGPSTDTQYF. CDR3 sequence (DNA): TGCGCCAGCATGCGGGGCCCCAGCACAGATACGCAGTATTTT.